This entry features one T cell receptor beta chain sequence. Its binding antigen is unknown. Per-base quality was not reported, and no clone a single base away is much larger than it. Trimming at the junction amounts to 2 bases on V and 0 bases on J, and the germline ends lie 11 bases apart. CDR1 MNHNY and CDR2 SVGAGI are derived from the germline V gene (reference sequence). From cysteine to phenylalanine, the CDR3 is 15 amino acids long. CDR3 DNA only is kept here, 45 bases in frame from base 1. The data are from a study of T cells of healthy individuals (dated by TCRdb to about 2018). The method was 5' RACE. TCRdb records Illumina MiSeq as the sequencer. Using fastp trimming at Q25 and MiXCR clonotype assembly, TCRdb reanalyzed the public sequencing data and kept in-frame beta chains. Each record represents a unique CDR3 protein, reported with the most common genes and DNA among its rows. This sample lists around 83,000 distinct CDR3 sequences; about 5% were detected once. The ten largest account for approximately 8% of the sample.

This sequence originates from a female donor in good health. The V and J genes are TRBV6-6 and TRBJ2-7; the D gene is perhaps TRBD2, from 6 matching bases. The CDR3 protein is CASSYGRGDSYEQYF. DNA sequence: TGTGCCAGCAGTTACGGGCGGGGCGACTCCTACGAGCAGTACTTC.